This TCR beta chain was sequenced in a study of T cells in Graves' hyperthyroidism and ophthalmopathy. TCR beta CDR3 regions were amplified from RNA transcripts. Carried out on the TCR CDR3, a first-round RT-PCR used the HTBI primer set. TCRdb re-called the multiplex PCR reads through MiXCR, storing one row per CDR3 protein. The data show 480,000 or so distinct CDR3 sequences, 40% to 50% seen once. Exclusion of a patient resulted from uncontrolled infection, other autoimmune disease, pregnancy or lactation. Diagnoses were made from clinical symptoms, serum measures (thyroxine and TRAb), thyroid ultrasound and orbital computed tomography. CDR3 length: 13 amino acids. V trimming: 6 bases; J trimming: 9 bases; junction bases outside the gene matches: 6. Per the germline V gene, CDR1 is DFQATT and CDR2 is SNEGSKA (reference sequence). This clonotype was seen a few times. Its antigen is currently unknown.

General study points: Ophthalmopathy and stable hyperthyroidism were told apart by a 13 V-J model.

The chain carries TRBV20-1 and TRBJ1-6; the match to TRBD1 covers 9 bases. This sequence was found in an adult woman with Graves' disease, either hyperthyroidism or ophthalmopathy (not recorded which). The sample consisted of peripheral blood or thyroid tissue (not recorded which). The CDR3 nucleotides read TGCAGTGCCTCACAGGGGGCGAGTTCACCCCTCCACTTT. Translating it yields CSASQGASSPLHF.